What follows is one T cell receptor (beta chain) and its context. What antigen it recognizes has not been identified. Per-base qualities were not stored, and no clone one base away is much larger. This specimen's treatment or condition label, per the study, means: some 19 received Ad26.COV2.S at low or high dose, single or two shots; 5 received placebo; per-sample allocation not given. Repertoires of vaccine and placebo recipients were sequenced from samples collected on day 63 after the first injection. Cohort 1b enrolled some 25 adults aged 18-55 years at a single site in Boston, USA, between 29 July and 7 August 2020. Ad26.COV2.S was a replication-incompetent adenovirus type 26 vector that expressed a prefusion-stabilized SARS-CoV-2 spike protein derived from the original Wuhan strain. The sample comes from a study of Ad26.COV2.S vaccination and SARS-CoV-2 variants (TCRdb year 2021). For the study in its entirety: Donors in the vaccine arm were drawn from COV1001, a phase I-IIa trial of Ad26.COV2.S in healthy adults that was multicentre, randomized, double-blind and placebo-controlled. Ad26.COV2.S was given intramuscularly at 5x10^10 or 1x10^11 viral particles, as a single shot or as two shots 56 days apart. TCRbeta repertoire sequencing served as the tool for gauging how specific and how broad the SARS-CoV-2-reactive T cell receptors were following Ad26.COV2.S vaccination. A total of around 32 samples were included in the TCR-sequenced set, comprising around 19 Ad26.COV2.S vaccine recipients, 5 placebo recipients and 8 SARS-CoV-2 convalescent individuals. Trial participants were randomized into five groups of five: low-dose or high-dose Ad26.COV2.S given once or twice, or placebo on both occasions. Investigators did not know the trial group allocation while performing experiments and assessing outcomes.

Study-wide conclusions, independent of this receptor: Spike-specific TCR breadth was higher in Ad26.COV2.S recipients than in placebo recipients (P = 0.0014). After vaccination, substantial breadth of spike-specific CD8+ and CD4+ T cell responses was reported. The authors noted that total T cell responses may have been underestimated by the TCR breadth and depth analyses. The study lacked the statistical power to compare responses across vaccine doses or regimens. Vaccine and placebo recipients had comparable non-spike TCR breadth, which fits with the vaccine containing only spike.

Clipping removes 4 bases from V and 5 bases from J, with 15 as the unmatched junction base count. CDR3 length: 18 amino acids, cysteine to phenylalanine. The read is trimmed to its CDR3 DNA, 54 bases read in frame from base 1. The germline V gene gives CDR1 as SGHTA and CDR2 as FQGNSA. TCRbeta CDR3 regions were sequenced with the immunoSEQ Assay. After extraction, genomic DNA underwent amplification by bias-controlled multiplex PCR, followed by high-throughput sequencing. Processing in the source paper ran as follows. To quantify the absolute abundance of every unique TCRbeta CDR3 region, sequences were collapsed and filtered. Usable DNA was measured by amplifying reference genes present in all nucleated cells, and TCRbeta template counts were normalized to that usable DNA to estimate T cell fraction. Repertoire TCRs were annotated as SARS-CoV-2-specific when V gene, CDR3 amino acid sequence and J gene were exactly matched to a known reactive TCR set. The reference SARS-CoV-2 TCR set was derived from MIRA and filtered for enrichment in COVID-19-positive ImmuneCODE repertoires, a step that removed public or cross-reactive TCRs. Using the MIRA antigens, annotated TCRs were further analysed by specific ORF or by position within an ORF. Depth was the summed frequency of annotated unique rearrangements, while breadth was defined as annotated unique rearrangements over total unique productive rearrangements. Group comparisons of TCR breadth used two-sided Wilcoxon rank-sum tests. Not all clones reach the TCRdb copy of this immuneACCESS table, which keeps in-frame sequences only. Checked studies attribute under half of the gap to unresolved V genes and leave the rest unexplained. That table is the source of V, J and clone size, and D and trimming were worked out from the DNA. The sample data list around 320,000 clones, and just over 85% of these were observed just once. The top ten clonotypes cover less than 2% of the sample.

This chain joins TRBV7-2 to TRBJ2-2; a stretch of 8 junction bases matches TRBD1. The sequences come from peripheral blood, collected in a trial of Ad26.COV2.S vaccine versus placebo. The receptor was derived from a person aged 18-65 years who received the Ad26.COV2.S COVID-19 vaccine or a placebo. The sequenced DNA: TGTGCCAGCAGCTCACTCCGCACAGGGGGTATTTGGACCGGGGAGCTGTTTTTT. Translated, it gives CASSSLRTGGIWTGELFF.